Following are 26 T cell receptor beta chains from one sample sequenced in a study of beta chain features in type 1 diabetes. TCRB transcripts that were expressed got sequenced, as all of the isolated RNA had been reverse transcribed. Clones were read by immunoSEQ multiplex PCR, and TCRdb kept only the in-frame ones, dropping some. The table records over 120,000 clones, 9.2% of them present only once. Material: central memory CD4+ T cells from blood. The receptors shown here come from a man in his late teens or twenties in good health.

V usage is TRBV10-2 and J usage is TRBJ1-6, with TRBD1 matching over 8 bases. The germline gives CDR1 WSHSY, CDR2 SAAADI. CDR3 length equals 18 residues. V was pared by 7 bases and J by 0 bases, with 11 bases of the junction left unmatched. The CDR3 reads CASKGRTGLSSYNSPLHF. Here the CDR3 DNA reads TGCGCCAGCAAAGGAAGGACAGGGCTTAGCTCCTATAATTCACCCCTCCACTTT.

This clone was picked up a small number of times. Different DNA sequences within this sample yield the same CDR3. This sequence joins TRBV6-4 and TRBJ1-1; no clear D gene. Germline V gives CDR1 MRHNA, CDR2 SNTAGT. The ends were cut back, 0 bases at V and 5 bases at J, with 10 bases in the middle. The CDR3 is 14 amino acids. The DNA of the CDR3 is TGTGCCAGCAGTGACTCGAGTCGGGGAACTGAAGCTTTCTTT. This gives the protein CASSDSSRGTEAFF.

The chain uses TRBV5-8 and TRBJ2-1; 10 bases align to TRBD1. V lost 2 bases, J lost 4 bases, and 3 bases stayed unmatched. Germline CDR1 reads SGHTS; CDR2 reads YDEGEE. CDR3 length: 15 residues. The CDR3 DNA reads as TGTGCCAGCAGCTTCCCGGGACAGGGGTACAATGAGCAGTTCTTC. Amino acid sequence: CASSFPGQGYNEQFF.

The CDR3 sequence is CATSLDRRQNEQFF. The CDR3 DNA sequence: TGTGCCACCAGCTTGGACAGGAGACAAAATGAGCAGTTCTTC. The rearrangement uses TRBV15 and TRBJ2-1; TRBD1 aligns across 7 bases. After removal of 5 bases from V and 7 bases from J, the junction contained 8 bases not matched to a gene. The germline V gene has CDR1 LNHNV and CDR2 YYDKDF (reference sequence). The CDR3 spans 14 residues.

This clone was recorded at least ten times. The rearrangement links TRBV7-2 to TRBJ1-5, with D possibly TRBD1 on 6 matching bases. The CDR3 covers 14 residues. CDR1 and CDR2 (germline): SGHTA, FQGNSA. V lost 5 bases and J 0 bases, leaving 8 bases between the germline ends. For the CDR3, the DNA is TGTGCCAGCAGCACCAGGGGTAGCAATCAGCCCCAGCATTTT. Translated: CASSTRGSNQPQHF.

This clone was seen only a few times. The DNA of the CDR3 is TGTGCCAGCAGCTTAGCGCGGAATGAGCAGTTCTTC. As protein: CASSLARNEQFF. The V call is TRBV7-2, the J call TRBJ2-1; D remains ambiguous. Germline CDR1 SGHTA, CDR2 FQGNSA. This CDR3 spans 12 amino acids. V lost 0 bases and J lost 7, with 4 bases in between.

This clone was seen only a few times. The chain carries TRBV5-4 and TRBJ2-4, with D perhaps matching TRBD2 (6 bases). This CDR3 spans 14 amino acids. V gave up 7 bases and J gave up 0 bases, with 11 bases separating them. Germline V lookup: CDR1 SGHNT, CDR2 YYREEE (reference sequence). The DNA of the CDR3 is TGTGCCAGCGGGCTGGGACTAGCCAAAAACATTCAGTACTTC. Amino acid sequence: CASGLGLAKNIQYF.

J is TRBJ1-2 and V is TRBV7-2, with D unresolved. Trimming left V 8 bases short and J 3 bases short, with 7 bases between. This CDR3 contains 11 residues. Per germline, CDR1 SGHTA and CDR2 FQGNSA. This CDR3 reads CASAPDYGYTF. In DNA form, the CDR3 reads TGTGCCAGCGCACCGGACTATGGCTACACCTTC.

This clone was recorded a few times. The chain joins TRBV6-5 to TRBJ2-3, with a weak D call TRBD2 (6 bases). The CDR3 is 12 amino acids. Germline CDR1 MNHEY, CDR2 SVGAGI. V lost 7 bases and J 2 bases, leaving 7 bases between the germline ends. CDR3 DNA: TGTGCCAGCACGGGAGACACAGATACGCAGTATTTT. It translates to CASTGDTDTQYF.

In this sample, this clone turned up a few times. V gene TRBV11-2 combines with J gene TRBJ2-5; TRBD1 matches 7 bases. Germline CDR1 SGHAT, CDR2 FQNNGV. This CDR3 spans 14 amino acids. After removal of 5 bases from V and 3 bases from J, the junction contained 6 bases not matched to a gene. The CDR3 sequence is CASSDRVQEETQYF. In DNA form, the CDR3 reads TGTGCCAGCAGCGACAGGGTCCAAGAAGAGACCCAGTACTTC.

At least ten counts were recorded for this clone. Other DNA sequences from this sample encode an identical CDR3 as well. V gene TRBV7-9 combines with J gene TRBJ1-3; 9 bases fit TRBD1. The germline V gene encodes CDR1 SEHNR and CDR2 FQNEAQ (reference sequence). With 5 bases clipped from V and 1 base from J, the junction kept 3 bases outside the gene matches. The CDR3 length is 15 residues. The CDR3 reads CASSLGTGSGNTIYF. The DNA of the CDR3 is TGTGCCAGCAGCCTCGGGACAGGGTCTGGAAACACCATATATTTT.

The genes are TRBV28 and TRBJ1-5; no definite D call. Germline loops: CDR1 MDHEN, CDR2 SYDVKM. The CDR3 has 13 residues. Trimming shortened V by 4 bases and J by 11 bases, and 15 bases separated the two germline ends. CDR3 sequence reads: CASSSAGRFTQHF. Written as DNA, the CDR3 is TGTGCCAGCAGTTCCGCAGGCCGGTTCACCCAGCATTTT.

This clone was observed a handful of times. Additional DNA sequences in this sample encode the identical CDR3. The chain joins TRBV20-1 to TRBJ2-1; D unresolved. Germline CDR1 is DFQATT and CDR2 is SNEGSKA (reference sequence). This CDR3 spans 11 amino acids. The CDR3 loop reads CSAPRYNEQFF. CDR3 DNA sequence: TGCAGCGCGCCGCGGTACAATGAGCAGTTCTTC.

This sequence joins TRBV7-8 and TRBJ2-7, with 11 bases lining up with TRBD2. Germline CDR1 and CDR2: SGHVS and FQNEAQ. The CDR3 loop spans 14 amino acids. With 0 bases clipped from V and 6 bases from J, the junction kept 1 base outside the gene matches. The CDR3 DNA follows: TGTGCCAGCAGCTTAGCAGGACTAGCGGGCGAGCAGTACTTC. Protein sequence: CASSLAGLAGEQYF.

This clone occurred many times. This CDR3 is CAWRAQGARDEQYF. CDR3 nucleotides: TGTGCCTGGAGGGCACAGGGGGCGCGAGACGAGCAGTACTTC. The V gene is TRBV30, the J gene TRBJ2-7; 9 bases map to TRBD1. V shed 3 bases, J shed 5 bases, and the junction held 8 bases outside the gene matches. The CDR3 has 14 amino acids. CDR1 is GTSNPN and CDR2 is SVGIG in the germline V gene (reference sequence).

This clone was observed a few times. The V gene is TRBV6-6, the J gene TRBJ2-5, with TRBD2 matching over 15 bases. Germline loops: CDR1 MNHNY, CDR2 SVGAGI (reference sequence). This CDR3 region has 15 residues. J was trimmed by 4 bases and V by 6 bases; bases with no gene match: 3. CDR3 in DNA: TGTGCCAGCAGACAGGGACTAGCGGGAGGAGAGACCCAGTACTTC. Its protein is CASRQGLAGGETQYF.

This clone has only a few counts. The rearrangement uses TRBV10-3 and TRBJ2-3, with 7 nucleotides matching TRBD1. The V gene's germline CDR1 is ENHRY and CDR2 SYGVKD. The CDR3 runs 14 residues. With 6 bases clipped from V and 6 bases from J, the junction kept 9 bases outside the gene matches. CDR3 sequence (DNA): TGTGCCATCAGCGACAGGGTGCGAGTGGATACGCAGTATTTT. Translated, it gives CAISDRVRVDTQYF.

This clone was observed a handful of times. The chain carries TRBV6-5 and TRBJ1-5; 7 bases are a match to TRBD1. The germline V gene encodes CDR1 MNHEY and CDR2 SVGAGI. With V trimmed by 6 bases and J by 7 bases, 9 bases remained unmatched. The CDR3 totals 14 residues. CDR3: CASSDDRAGQPQHF. Written as DNA, the CDR3 is TGTGCCAGCAGCGACGACAGGGCGGGACAGCCCCAGCATTTT.

V usage is TRBV29-1 and J usage is TRBJ2-3; a weak D match, TRBD1 (6 bases). This CDR3 has 13 amino acids. Trimming took 5 bases from V and 2 from J, leaving 11 bases between them. Germline V gene data show CDR1 as SQVTM and CDR2 as ANQGSEA. CDR3: CSVSWGPTDTQYF. The DNA of the CDR3 is TGCAGCGTTTCGTGGGGGCCCACAGATACGCAGTATTTT.

This clone was counted only a few times. This sequence joins TRBV7-2 and TRBJ2-4; 9 bases line up with TRBD2. The CDR3 sequence is 15 residues long. The germline V gene has CDR1 SGHTA and CDR2 FQGNSA. Unmatched junction bases numbered 5, after V lost 2 bases and J lost 6 bases. CDR3 region: CASSLQRGAINIQYF. The CDR3, as DNA: TGTGCCAGCAGCTTACAGCGGGGGGCTATAAACATTCAGTACTTC. The full variable domain, completed using reference TRBV7-2 and TRBJ2-4, is GAGVSQSPSNKVTEKGKDVELRCDPISGHTALYWYRQSLGQGLEFLIYFQGNSAPDKSGLPSDRFSAERTGGSVSTLTIQRTQQEDSAVYLCASSLQRGAINIQYFGAGTRLSVL.

This clone showed up just a few times. This rearrangement joins TRBV2 to TRBJ1-2; 11 nucleotides agree with TRBD1. The trim removed 6 bases at V and 4 bases at J, leaving 7 bases unmatched. Germline V CDR1 and CDR2: SNHLY, FYNNEI. This CDR3 is 15 amino acids long. This CDR3 reads CASRGSGQGAYGYTF. The CDR3 coding sequence is TGTGCCAGCAGGGGATCAGGACAGGGGGCCTATGGCTACACCTTC.

The CDR3 loop reads CASSQNRGGEQYF. The CDR3 DNA reads as TGTGCCAGCAGTCAAAACAGGGGGGGCGAGCAGTACTTC. The chain couples TRBV11-3 to TRBJ2-7; TRBD1 might be the D (8 bases). The length of the CDR3 is 13 residues. Deletions cut 6 bases from V and 6 bases from J, with 15 bases between. Per germline, CDR1 SGHNT and CDR2 YENEEA.

This clone appeared a few times. CDR3 residues: CASSERDWGDIQYF. CDR3 in DNA: TGTGCCAGCAGTGAACGGGACTGGGGGGACATTCAGTACTTC. The J gene is TRBJ2-4, the V gene TRBV6-1, with D perhaps TRBD2 (6 bases). V was shortened by 2 bases and J by 8 bases, with 13 bases between the two germline ends. The CDR3 spans 14 residues. Germline values: CDR1 MNHNS, CDR2 SASEGT.

Only a few counts were recorded for this clone. The chain recombines TRBV19 with TRBJ2-1; the match to TRBD2 covers 7 bases. The junction had 4 bases not matched to a gene; V was cut back by 5 bases and J by 0 bases. The CDR3 has 15 amino acids. In germline, CDR1 is LNHDA, CDR2 SQIVND (reference sequence). DNA of the CDR3: TGTGCCAGTAGTCCCGGGGGGAGCTCCTACAATGAGCAGTTCTTC. Amino acids: CASSPGGSSYNEQFF.

This chain uses TRBV30 with TRBJ2-5, with 9 bases lining up with TRBD1. CDR1 and CDR2 from the germline V gene are GTSNPN and SVGIG (reference sequence). The CDR3 contains 14 residues. The junction had 4 bases not matched to a gene; V was cut back by 0 bases and J by 5 bases. This CDR3 reads CAWSVQGAGETQYF. The CDR3 region has the DNA TGTGCCTGGAGTGTACAGGGGGCTGGTGAGACCCAGTACTTC.

This clone was seen a few times. This chain joins TRBV30 and TRBJ2-5; 8 nucleotides agree with TRBD2. There are 16 residues in the CDR3. Trimming took 1 base from V and 9 from J; bases not matched to a gene: 16. CDR1 GTSNPN and CDR2 SVGIG come from the germline V gene (reference sequence). CDR3 sequence reads: CAWSAGGGFNPRSQYF. The CDR3 coding sequence is TGTGCCTGGAGTGCTGGCGGGGGGTTCAATCCCCGGTCCCAGTACTTC.